The 3 T cell receptor beta chains below were found in one sample sequenced in a study of molecular identifiers for immune sequencing clone quantification. TCRdb re-called the PCR reads through MiXCR, storing one row per CDR3 protein. Among about 36,000 distinct CDR3 sequences listed, under 20% were seen once. The sequencing sample was made of naive CD8+ T cells from blood, with Jurkat cell RNA spiked in. As to subset: FACS-sorted CD8+CD4-CCR7+CD45RA+ naive T cells. The receptors come from a human donor in good health. Some libraries in this study had Jurkat cell RNA spiked in.

This clonotype has at least ten counts. V and J are TRBV9 and TRBJ2-1; D is uncertain. V was trimmed by 0 bases and J by 10 bases, leaving 11 bases between them. The germline gives CDR1 SGDLS, CDR2 YYNGEE. The CDR3 runs to 13 residues. CDR3 DNA: TGTGCCAGCAGCGTAGAAGGCCCAACGGAGCAGTTCTTC. Translated: CASSVEGPTEQFF. Complete variable domain (other parts from reference TRBV9 and TRBJ2-1): DSGVTQTPKHLITATGQRVTLRCSPRSGDLSVYWYQQSLDQGLQFLIQYYNGEERAKGNILERFSAQQFPDLHSELNLSSLELGDSALYFCASSVEGPTEQFFGPGTRLTVL.

To note about this clonotype: This sequence may be a read error, since a much larger clone differs from it by one base. The chain recombines TRBV27 with TRBJ2-7, with D unresolved. The CDR3 totals 12 residues. The germline V gene encodes CDR1 MNHEY and CDR2 SMNVEV (reference sequence). The CDR3 region has the DNA TGTGGCAGCAGTTTACCCAATCACGAGCAGTACTTC. Its protein is CGSSLPNHEQYF.

The V and J genes are TRBV5-6 and TRBJ2-7; no definite D call. The CDR3 sequence is 11 residues long. The germline gives CDR1 SGHDT, CDR2 YYEEEE. V lost 1 base to trimming and J lost 6 bases, with 5 bases between them. The CDR3 is CASSLSGEQYF. The CDR3 DNA is TGTGCCAGCAGCTTGAGTGGCGAGCAGTACTTC.